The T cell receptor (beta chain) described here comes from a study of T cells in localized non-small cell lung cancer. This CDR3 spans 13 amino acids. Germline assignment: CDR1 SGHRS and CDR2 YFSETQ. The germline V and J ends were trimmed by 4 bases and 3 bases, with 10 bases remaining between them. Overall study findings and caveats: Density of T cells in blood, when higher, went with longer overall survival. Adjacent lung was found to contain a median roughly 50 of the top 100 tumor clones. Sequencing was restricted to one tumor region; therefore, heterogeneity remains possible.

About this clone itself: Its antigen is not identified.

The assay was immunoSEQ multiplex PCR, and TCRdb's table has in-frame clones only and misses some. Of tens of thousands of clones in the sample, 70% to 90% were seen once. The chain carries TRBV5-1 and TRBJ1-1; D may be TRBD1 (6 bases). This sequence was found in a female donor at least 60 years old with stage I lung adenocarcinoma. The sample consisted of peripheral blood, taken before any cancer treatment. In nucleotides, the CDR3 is TGCGCCAGCAGCGAACAGGGTTACACTGAAGCTTTCTTT. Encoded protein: CASSEQGYTEAFF.